This T cell receptor (beta chain) emerged from a study of cytomegalovirus exposure and HLA in healthy donors. Study findings and constraints: Later, an analysis found that common viral pathogens appeared to be linked with several of the most significant clusters.

60 Vbeta and 13 Jbeta primers were used in PCR. Measured with immunoSEQ multiplex PCR; TCRdb has only the in-frame clones, and not every one. This sample contains about 140,000 clones. The germline V gene has CDR1 SGDLS and CDR2 YYNGEE. Trimming stripped 3 bases from V and 5 bases from J, with 14 bases between. The CDR3 is made up of 14 amino acids. On this clone: Its specificity is unknown.

What was sequenced was PBMCs. This clonotype was obtained from a woman in her late teens or twenties in good health and CMV-seronegative. This chain joins TRBV9 and TRBJ1-1; weak D call: TRBD1 (5 bases). Written as DNA, the CDR3 is TGTGCCAGCAGCGCCCAGTCGGGGGGGACTGAAGCTTTCTTT. Residues: CASSAQSGGTEAFF.